These 22 T cell receptor beta chains share one sample of origin, sequenced in a study of shared clonotypes between healthy human individuals. Measured with immunoSEQ multiplex PCR; TCRdb has only the in-frame clones, and not every one. The sample has around 990,000 clones; approximately 75% are singletons. The sample taken for sequencing was memory CD4+ T cells from PBMCs. Subset indicated: CD45RA-negative fraction. The receptors here all came from a man aged 18 to 30 in good health. Some clones in this sample may be carry-over from other donors' samples.

The CDR3 DNA reads TGTGCCAGCAGCTTAGGCAGCGGTGTAAATACGCAGTATTTT. Translated, it gives CASSLGSGVNTQYF. This chain links TRBV11-2 with TRBJ2-3; D is perhaps TRBD2 (5 bases). Per the germline V gene, CDR1 is SGHAT and CDR2 is FQNNGV. V was shortened by 1 base and J by 7 bases, with 12 bases between the two germline ends. The CDR3 contains 14 residues.

CDR3 protein: CASSAEGNNQPQHF. In DNA form, the CDR3 reads TGTGCCAGCAGCGCTGAGGGGAACAATCAGCCCCAGCATTTT. The chain joins TRBV2 to TRBJ1-5; D may be TRBD1 (5 bases). Germline loops: CDR1 SNHLY, CDR2 FYNNEI. The CDR3 is made up of 14 amino acids. V was cut by 6 bases and J by 3 bases, with 12 bases left in between.

The chain recombines TRBV4-3 with TRBJ1-2; D may be TRBD1 (6 bases). This CDR3 contains 17 residues. Trimming shortened V by 0 bases and J by 3 bases, and 17 bases separated the two germline ends. Germline lookup yields CDR1 LGHNA and CDR2 YSLEER. In DNA form, the CDR3 reads TGCGCCAGCAGCCAAGAATGGACAGCGCGGGGACACTATGGCTACACCTTC. Translation gives CASSQEWTARGHYGYTF.

V and J are TRBV19 and TRBJ1-5; no clear D gene. The CDR3 is 13 residues long. Trimming stripped 1 base from V and 7 bases from J, with 8 bases between. Looked up from germline, CDR1 is LNHDA and CDR2 is SQIVND (reference sequence). In nucleotides, the CDR3 is TGTGCCAGTAGTATAGGATCAGAACAGCCCCAGCATTTT. Its translation: CASSIGSEQPQHF.

This clone was seen more than once but under ten times. Other DNA sequences of this sample code for an identical CDR3. The chain recombines TRBV7-3 with TRBJ2-2; 10 nucleotides agree with TRBD1. The CDR3 extends over 14 amino acids. CDR1 is SGHTA, CDR2 FQGTGA, per germline. J lost 8 bases, V lost 4 bases, and 4 bases had no gene match. The CDR3 loop is CASSSGQGTGELFF. The CDR3 DNA reads TGTGCCAGCAGCTCGGGACAGGGGACGGGGGAGCTGTTTTTT.

The chain couples TRBV5-4 to TRBJ2-7; 8 bases line up with TRBD1. The CDR3 is 15 residues long. Germline CDR1 and CDR2: SGHNT and YYREEE (reference sequence). Trimming removed 0 bases from V and 3 bases from J; junction bases left unmatched: 5. The CDR3 nucleotides read TGTGCCAGCAGCTTGGCTGGACAGGGAATCTACGAGCAGTACTTC. The encoded protein is CASSLAGQGIYEQYF.

The V gene is TRBV18, the J gene TRBJ2-7; 9 bases align to TRBD2. V was pared by 0 bases and J by 9 bases, with 9 bases of the junction left unmatched. This CDR3 comprises 15 residues. Germline values: CDR1 KGHSH, CDR2 LQKENI. CDR3 sequence reads: CASSPPGLARAAQYF. CDR3 nucleotide sequence: TGTGCCAGCTCACCACCGGGACTAGCCAGAGCCGCGCAGTACTTC. Supplemented by reference TRBV18 and TRBJ2-7, the full variable domain reads NAGVMQNPRHLVRRRGQEARLRCSPMKGHSHVYWYRQLPEEGLKFMVYLQKENIIDESGMPKERFSAEFPKEGPSILRIQQVVRGDSAAYFCASSPPGLARAAQYFGPGTRLTVT.

CDR3 in amino acids: CASSTTGGYNEQFF. CDR3 coding DNA: TGTGCCAGTAGTACGACAGGGGGATACAATGAGCAGTTCTTC. The chain uses TRBV19 and TRBJ2-1; TRBD1 matches 9 bases. This CDR3 is built from 14 residues. Germline V CDR1 and CDR2: LNHDA, SQIVND (reference sequence). J gave up 4 bases and V 4 bases, and 2 bases lay outside the gene matches.

The chain is built from TRBV6-5 and TRBJ2-2; maybe TRBD2 (6 bases). V lost 0 bases and J 4 bases, leaving 12 bases between the germline ends. Per the germline V gene, CDR1 is MNHEY and CDR2 is SVGAGI. The CDR3 is 16 amino acids. The CDR3 DNA reads TGTGCCAGCAGTTACTCGGTCGGAGGGGTCACCGGGGAGCTGTTTTTT. This encodes CASSYSVGGVTGELFF.

J is TRBJ2-7 and V is TRBV2; 8 bases map to TRBD1. With V trimmed by 3 bases and J by 5 bases, 3 bases remained unmatched. Germline CDR1 and CDR2: SNHLY and FYNNEI. The CDR3 contains 13 residues. CDR3 sequence (DNA): TGTGCCAGCAGTGATAACAGGGGGAACGAGCAGTACTTC. It specifies CASSDNRGNEQYF.

This clone has only a few counts. This chain's CDR3 is CASRADSTDTQYF. Here the CDR3 DNA reads TGTGCCAGCAGGGCTGACTCCACAGATACGCAGTATTTT. This chain connects TRBV28 to TRBJ2-3; D unresolved. Trimming left V 6 bases short and J 2 bases short, with 9 bases between. CDR1 and CDR2 from the germline V gene are MDHEN and SYDVKM. The CDR3 totals 13 residues.

J is TRBJ2-7 and V is TRBV5-1; TRBD1 agrees at 10 bases. Germline V gene data show CDR1 as SGHRS and CDR2 as YFSETQ. The V and J ends lost 2 bases and 0 bases, in that order; junction bases with no gene match: 5. The CDR3 sequence is 16 residues long. The CDR3 DNA follows: TGCGCCAGCAGCTTTCACGGGACAGGGGCCTCCTACGAGCAGTACTTC. It specifies CASSFHGTGASYEQYF.

The chain uses TRBV18 and TRBJ2-7; TRBD1 aligns across 7 bases. The CDR3 is 15 amino acids. J gave up 4 bases and V 3 bases, and 9 bases lay outside the gene matches. The germline V gene encodes CDR1 KGHSH and CDR2 LQKENI. CDR3 DNA: TGTGCCAGCTCACCGGATCGGACAGGAGGATACGAGCAGTACTTC. Encoded protein: CASSPDRTGGYEQYF.

The chain recombines TRBV9 with TRBJ2-2; the match to TRBD1 covers 9 bases. Germline trimming cut 6 bases from V and 4 bases from J; bases unmatched to any gene: 4. CDR3 length equals 14 residues. Per the germline V gene, CDR1 is SGDLS and CDR2 is YYNGEE. The CDR3 bases are TGTGCCAGCAACCGGGACAGGGCCACCGGGGAGCTGTTTTTT. Translation gives CASNRDRATGELFF.

This clone has ten or more counts. In the same sample, other DNA sequences code for this CDR3. This chain connects TRBV19 to TRBJ1-5; D is uncertain. Germline CDR1 is LNHDA and CDR2 is SQIVND (reference sequence). V lost 1 base, J lost 2 bases, and 6 bases lay in between. CDR3 size: 14 residues. CDR3 protein: CASSIGTGNQPQHF. The CDR3 nucleotides read TGTGCCAGTAGTATAGGGACGGGCAATCAGCCCCAGCATTTT.

The rearrangement links TRBV29-1 to TRBJ1-4; D not certain. The V end was cut by 7 bases, the J end by 8 bases, with 11 bases between. CDR1 is SQVTM and CDR2 is ANQGSEA in the germline V gene. The CDR3 is made up of 11 amino acids. CDR3 sequence: CSGTLGEKLFF. DNA for the CDR3: TGCAGCGGGACGTTAGGAGAAAAACTGTTTTTT.

The gene calls are TRBV7-9 and TRBJ1-2; TRBD1 matches at 11 bases. The CDR3 totals 14 residues. Germline CDR1 is SEHNR and CDR2 is FQNEAQ (reference sequence). V lost 5 bases and J lost 6; bases outside the gene matches: 5. CDR3 residues: CASSRGQGADGYTF. DNA of the CDR3: TGTGCCAGCAGCCGCGGACAGGGGGCGGATGGCTACACCTTC. Full variable domain (outside the CDR3, taken from reference TRBV7-9 and TRBJ1-2): DTGVSQNPRHKITKRGQNVTFRCDPISEHNRLYWYRQTLGQGPEFLTYFQNEAQLEKSRLLSDRFSAERPKGSFSTLEIQRTEQGDSAMYLCASSRGQGADGYTFGSGTRLTVV.

In this sample, this clone turned up many times. The chain couples TRBV2 to TRBJ1-1, with a possible D match to TRBD1 (6 bases). Germline CDR1 is SNHLY and CDR2 is FYNNEI. CDR3 length: 10 amino acids. Trimming removed 8 bases at V and 8 bases at J, with 9 bases between. The CDR3 DNA is TGTGCCAGCTCCCAGGGGGAAGCTTTCTTT. It encodes CASSQGEAFF.

The V and J genes are TRBV6-5 and TRBJ2-3; 10 bases agree with TRBD1. This CDR3 spans 16 amino acids. The V and J ends lost 0 bases and 5 bases, in that order; junction bases with no gene match: 5. The germline CDR1 and CDR2 sequences are MNHEY and SVGAGI. CDR3 in amino acids: CASSYSPGQGQDTQYF. CDR3 DNA: TGTGCCAGCAGTTACTCCCCGGGACAGGGGCAAGATACGCAGTATTTT.

The chain has TRBV6-6 and TRBJ1-5; perhaps TRBD1 as D (5 bases). Germline assignment: CDR1 MNHNY and CDR2 SVGAGI (reference sequence). V was clipped by 5 bases and J by 2 bases, with 13 bases between them. The length of the CDR3 is 15 residues. CDR3 residues: CASSSEGLGNQPQHF. In nucleotides, the CDR3 is TGTGCCAGCAGTAGCGAGGGGTTGGGCAATCAGCCCCAGCATTTT.

This clone is a singleton in its sample. The rearrangement links TRBV30 to TRBJ2-4; 15 bases agree with TRBD2. The germline V gene encodes CDR1 GTSNPN and CDR2 SVGIG (reference sequence). CDR3 length: 15 residues. The trim removed 4 bases at V and 11 bases at J, leaving 9 bases unmatched. CDR3 sequence reads: CAWTGGTSGRIVQYF. The CDR3 DNA reads TGTGCCTGGACCGGCGGGACTAGCGGGAGGATCGTTCAGTACTTC. The variable domain in full, with the rest retrieved from reference TRBV30 and TRBJ2-4, is SQTIHQWPATLVQPVGSPLSLECTVEGTSNPNLYWYRQAAGRGLQLLFYSVGIGQISSEVPQNLSASRPQDRQFILSSKKLLLSDSGFYLCAWTGGTSGRIVQYFGAGTRLSVL.

V is TRBV5-6 and J is TRBJ2-7; 10 bases line up with TRBD2. Germline V gene data show CDR1 as SGHDT and CDR2 as YYEEEE. Trimming at V came to 4 bases and at J to 9 bases, leaving 13 bases not matched to a gene. The CDR3 has 15 amino acids. CDR3 loop: CASSALAGVFSVQYF. As DNA, the CDR3 is TGTGCCAGCAGCGCTCTAGCGGGAGTCTTTAGTGTGCAGTACTTC. The whole variable domain, filled in from reference TRBV5-6 and TRBJ2-7, reads DAGVTQSPTHLIKTRGQQVTLRCSPKSGHDTVSWYQQALGQGPQFIFQYYEEEERQRGNFPDRFSGHQFPNYSSELNVNALLLGDSALYLCASSALAGVFSVQYFGPGTRLTVT.